This TCR beta chain appears in the sequencing data of a study of T cells in Graves' hyperthyroidism and ophthalmopathy (dated 2019 in TCRdb). With respect to the entire study: Peripheral blood samples were taken at the time of initial diagnosis, prior to any treatment. To identify TCR V-J signatures that set the groups apart, the researchers used a discovery cohort of about a hundred patients, made up of approximately 43 with Graves' ophthalmopathy and about 59 with stable Graves' hyperthyroidism. Prospective prediction of ophthalmopathy was tested in an independent validation cohort of some 20 hyperthyroidism patients and around 16 patients who later progressed to ophthalmopathy. The approximately 98 discovery patients were randomly divided into training and test sets at a 7:3 ratio. The study also compared thyroid tissue and blood T-cell repertoires from more than 5 Graves' hyperthyroidism patients. After blood sampling, hyperthyroidism patients were treated with methimazole at a starting dose of 30 mg daily, and ophthalmopathy patients were treated with high-dose intravenous methylprednisolone. The paper describes TCR Vbeta CDR3 sequencing of fewer than 150 peripheral blood samples, made up of 43 ophthalmopathy patients, over 70 hyperthyroidism patients and some 17 progressor patients. Here is what the overall study found, with its caveats: Blood samples also contained most of the expanded thyroid clonotypes (frequency above 0.001), which suggests that blood repertoires may reflect thyroid immune responses. No statistical method was used to set the sample size in advance, and investigators knew the group allocation. In validation, the model predicted progression to ophthalmopathy a median of roughly six months before onset, with about 71% sensitivity and 72.22% specificity. A model built on a 13 V-J signature distinguished ophthalmopathy from stable hyperthyroidism, reaching around 87% sensitivity and about 81% specificity in cross-validation and 80%/75% in testing.

The TCR beta CDR3 regions were amplified from the RNA transcripts. The first round of RT-PCR for the TCR CDR3 was performed with the HTBI primer set and the Qiagen OneStep RT-PCR kit. A second multiplex PCR round built the libraries, followed by size selection and purification. Libraries were sequenced paired-end with 100 bp reads on an Illumina HiSeq2000. Under the source paper's analysis protocol: Raw data were processed with SOAPnuke, discarding reads with adapters, uncalled bases, mean Phred below 15, or no exact constant-primer or identifier match. COPE v1.2.5 was used to merge high-quality paired reads, and clonotypes were defined as unique nucleotide sequences. MiTCR v1.1 was used to align the clonotypes against IMGT TRBV, TRBD and TRBJ reference segments. Analysis was restricted to V-J combinations with a frequency above 0.0001, which covered roughly 99% of repertoires. The TCS score was defined as the ratio of F50 (clonal expansion) to E x V (chaos), calculated using BLOSUM62-based TCRdist between CDR3 peptides within each V-J. Welch's t-statistics and random forest reduced roughly 530 V-J features to 10 to 15, which were used in a naive Bayes classifier (R e1071). TCRdb reran the public reads through fastp at Q25 and MiXCR, keeping productive beta chains. Under each unique CDR3 protein, matching rows form one entry showing the most common genes and DNA. These V and J calls originate from TCRdb's pipeline instead of the authors' own analysis. The sample table holds approximately 640,000 distinct CDR3 sequences, of which roughly 17% were seen once. Of the sample, about 16% is held by the ten largest clones.

As to this clonotype: There is no known antigen for this receptor. No base-level quality is on record; no much larger clone is a single base apart.

A patient counted as having stable Graves' hyperthyroidism if no progression to ophthalmopathy occurred over 18 months of follow-up. Hyperthyroidism patients were newly diagnosed, had a disease duration of under 2 months, and were aged 18 to 65 years. Any patient with an uncontrolled infection, another autoimmune disease, pregnancy or lactation was excluded. Clinical symptoms, serum thyroxine and TRAb, thyroid ultrasound, and orbital computed tomography formed the basis for the diagnoses. PBMCs were separated from under 11 ml of fresh peripheral blood using Ficoll-Paque density gradient centrifugation. Total RNA was extracted using Trizol reagent, and RNA quality was assessed on an Agilent 2100 Bioanalyzer. CDR1 and CDR2, per the germline V gene, are MNHNS and SASEGT. From the cysteine through the phenylalanine, the CDR3 covers 18 amino acids. Only the CDR3 DNA is retained, 54 bases long and in frame from the first base. Cut back by 5 bases and 6 bases, the V and J ends lie 25 bases apart.

This receptor was taken from a man aged 50 or older with Graves' hyperthyroidism. Sequencing was performed on blood. The chain employs TRBV6-1 and TRBJ2-2; no D gene can be assigned with confidence. The sequence in DNA is TGTGCCAGCAGTTCCCCCGCGTCGTGGGGTTCGGAACCCGGGGAGCTGTTTTTT. This encodes CASSSPASWGSEPGELFF.